This TCR beta chain was documented in a study of blood T cell repertoires in COVID-19. Whole-study context: COVID-19 samples, acute and convalescent, were from the United States, Italy and Spain.

CDR3 length: 14 residues. From germline, CDR1 is SQVTM and CDR2 ANQGSEA. Trimming took 0 bases from V and 6 from J, leaving 11 bases between them. Assay used: immunoSEQ multiplex PCR; TCRdb lists only in-frame clones, some missing. The table records about 150,000 clones, roughly 82% of them present only once. This clone has just a few counts. This clonotype was obtained from a human donor in a cohort sampled during active COVID-19. Sequencing used peripheral blood. This chain connects TRBV29-1 to TRBJ2-2; maybe TRBD1 (5 bases). The CDR3 spells CSVEDTRGAGELFF. In DNA form, the CDR3 reads TGCAGCGTTGAAGATACAAGGGGCGCCGGGGAGCTGTTTTTT.